Shown below are 8 T cell receptor beta chains from a single sample sequenced in a study of identical twins. Via MiXCR, TCRdb re-called the 5' RACE reads, giving one row per CDR3 protein. The top ten clones hold approximately 1.6% of a sample with about 700,000 distinct CDR3 sequences, approximately 6% of them seen once. The sample consisted of naive T cells sorted from blood. The receptors shown here come from a young man in good health.

The rearrangement links TRBV20-1 to TRBJ1-1; possibly TRBD1 for D (5 bases). Trimming left V 0 bases short and J 6 bases short, with 17 bases between. Germline-derived CDR1 and CDR2 are DFQATT and SNEGSKA (reference sequence). The CDR3 has 15 residues. The chain's CDR3 is CSARDRSLQGAEAFF. In DNA, the CDR3 is TGCAGTGCTAGAGACAGATCCCTTCAGGGAGCTGAAGCTTTCTTT.

This clonotype was counted a few times. V and J are TRBV27 and TRBJ2-7; D is perhaps TRBD1 or TRBD2 (5 bases each). With 6 bases removed from V and 0 bases from J, the gap between germline ends came to 15 bases. CDR3 length equals 15 residues. Germline CDR1 and CDR2: MNHEY and SMNVEV (reference sequence). Here the CDR3 DNA reads TGTGCCAGCAGCCCTACCGGGGACGGCTCCTACGAGCAGTACTTC. Protein sequence: CASSPTGDGSYEQYF.

The chain couples TRBV3-1 to TRBJ2-1, with 11 bases matching TRBD1. CDR1 is LGHDT, CDR2 YNNKEL, per germline (reference sequence). CDR3 length: 16 residues. V lost 3 bases and J lost 8; bases outside the gene matches: 9. CDR3 residues: CASSQGLGQGGDEQFF. CDR3 DNA: TGTGCCAGCAGCCAGGGCCTGGGACAGGGGGGGGATGAGCAGTTCTTC.

This clonotype came up a few times. The rearrangement uses TRBV28 and TRBJ2-5; TRBD2 matches 9 bases. The V gene's germline CDR1 is MDHEN and CDR2 SYDVKM. Trimming removed 4 bases from V and 5 bases from J; junction bases left unmatched: 5. The CDR3 is 14 amino acids. CDR3 sequence: CASSSPLAGETQYF. CDR3 bases: TGTGCCAGCAGTTCCCCCCTAGCGGGGGAGACCCAGTACTTC.

The chain uses TRBV28 and TRBJ2-7; a possible D gene is TRBD2 (6 bases). The V end was cut by 7 bases, the J end by 3 bases, with 25 bases between. The CDR3 sequence is 17 residues long. CDR1 and CDR2 from the germline V gene are MDHEN and SYDVKM. The CDR3 nucleotides read TGTGCCAGCACCCTCACTTTTCGTGGGACTTCGAACTACGAGCAGTACTTC. Translating it yields CASTLTFRGTSNYEQYF.

In its sample, this clonotype was seen many times. The chain couples TRBV20-1 to TRBJ2-7; no clear D. The germline V gene encodes CDR1 DFQATT and CDR2 SNEGSKA (reference sequence). The CDR3 sequence is 12 residues long. V lost 0 bases and J lost 3, with 6 bases in between. The CDR3 protein is CSAREAGYEQYF. In DNA form, the CDR3 reads TGCAGTGCTAGAGAAGCAGGCTACGAGCAGTACTTC.

This clonotype was observed a handful of times. The chain uses TRBV20-1 and TRBJ2-5; TRBD2 might be the D (6 bases). Trimming shortened V by 0 bases and J by 2 bases, and 19 bases separated the two germline ends. The CDR3 has 17 residues. CDR1 and CDR2 from the germline V gene are DFQATT and SNEGSKA (reference sequence). The CDR3 bases are TGCAGTGCTAGAGATCTGAGGGTAGCGGAGGCTCAAGAGACCCAGTACTTC. It is translated as CSARDLRVAEAQETQYF.

A few counts support this clonotype. The rearrangement uses TRBV11-2 and TRBJ2-2; a possible D gene is TRBD1 (5 bases). Germline CDR1 and CDR2: SGHAT and FQNNGV. The CDR3 length is 15 residues. Trimming left V 6 bases short and J 7 bases short, with 18 bases between. The CDR3 spells CASSRLARENGELFF. CDR3 DNA: TGTGCCAGCAGTCGGCTGGCCAGGGAAAACGGGGAGCTGTTTTTT.